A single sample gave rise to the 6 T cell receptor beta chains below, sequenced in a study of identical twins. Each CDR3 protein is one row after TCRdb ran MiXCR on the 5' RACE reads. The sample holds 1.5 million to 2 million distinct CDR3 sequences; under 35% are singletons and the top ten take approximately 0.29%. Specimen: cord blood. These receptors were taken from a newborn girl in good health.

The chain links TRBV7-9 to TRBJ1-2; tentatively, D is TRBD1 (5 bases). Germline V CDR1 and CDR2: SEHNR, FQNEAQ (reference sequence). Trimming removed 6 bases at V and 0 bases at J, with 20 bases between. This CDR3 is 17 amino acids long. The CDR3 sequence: CASRLNTEGVPNYGYTF. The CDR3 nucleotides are TGTGCCAGCAGATTAAACACGGAAGGGGTTCCTAACTATGGCTACACCTTC. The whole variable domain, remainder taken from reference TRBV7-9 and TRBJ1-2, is DTGVSQNPRHKITKRGQNVTFRCDPISEHNRLYWYRQTLGQGPEFLTYFQNEAQLEKSRLLSDRFSAERPKGSFSTLEIQRTEQGDSAMYLCASRLNTEGVPNYGYTFGSGTRLTVV.

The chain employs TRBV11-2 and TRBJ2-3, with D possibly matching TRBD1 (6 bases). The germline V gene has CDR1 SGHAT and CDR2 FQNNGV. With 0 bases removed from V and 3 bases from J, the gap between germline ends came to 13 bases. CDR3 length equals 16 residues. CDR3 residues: CASSLDDRIRTDTQYF. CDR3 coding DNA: TGTGCCAGCAGCTTAGATGACAGGATTCGTACAGATACGCAGTATTTT.

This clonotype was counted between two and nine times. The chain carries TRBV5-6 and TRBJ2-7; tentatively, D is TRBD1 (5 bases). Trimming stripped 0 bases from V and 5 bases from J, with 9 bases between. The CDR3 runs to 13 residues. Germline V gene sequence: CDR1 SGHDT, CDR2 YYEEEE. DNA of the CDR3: TGTGCCAGCAGCTTGGAGACAGTTAACGAGCAGTACTTC. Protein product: CASSLETVNEQYF.

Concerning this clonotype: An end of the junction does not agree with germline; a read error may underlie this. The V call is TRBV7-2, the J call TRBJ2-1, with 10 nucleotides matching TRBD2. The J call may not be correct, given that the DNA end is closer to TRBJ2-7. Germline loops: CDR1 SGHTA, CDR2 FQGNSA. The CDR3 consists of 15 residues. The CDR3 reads CVSSLAGGSYNEQYF. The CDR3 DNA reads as TGTGTCAGCAGCTTAGCGGGAGGATCCTACAATGAGCAGTACTTC.

The CDR3 is CASSHTSGRSTDTQYF. CDR3 nucleotides: TGTGCCAGCAGCCACACTAGCGGGAGGAGCACAGATACGCAGTATTTT. This sequence joins TRBV4-2 and TRBJ2-3; TRBD2 agrees at 12 bases. With V trimmed by 3 bases and J by 0 bases, 1 base remained unmatched. The CDR3 runs 16 residues. The germline V gene encodes CDR1 LGHNA and CDR2 YNFKEQ.

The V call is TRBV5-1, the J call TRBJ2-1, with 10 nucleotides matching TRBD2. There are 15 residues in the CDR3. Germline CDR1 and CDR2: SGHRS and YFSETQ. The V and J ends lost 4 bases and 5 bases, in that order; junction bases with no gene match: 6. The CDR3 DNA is TGCGCCAGCAGCGTTGGACTAGCGGACGACAATGAGCAGTTCTTC. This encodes CASSVGLADDNEQFF.